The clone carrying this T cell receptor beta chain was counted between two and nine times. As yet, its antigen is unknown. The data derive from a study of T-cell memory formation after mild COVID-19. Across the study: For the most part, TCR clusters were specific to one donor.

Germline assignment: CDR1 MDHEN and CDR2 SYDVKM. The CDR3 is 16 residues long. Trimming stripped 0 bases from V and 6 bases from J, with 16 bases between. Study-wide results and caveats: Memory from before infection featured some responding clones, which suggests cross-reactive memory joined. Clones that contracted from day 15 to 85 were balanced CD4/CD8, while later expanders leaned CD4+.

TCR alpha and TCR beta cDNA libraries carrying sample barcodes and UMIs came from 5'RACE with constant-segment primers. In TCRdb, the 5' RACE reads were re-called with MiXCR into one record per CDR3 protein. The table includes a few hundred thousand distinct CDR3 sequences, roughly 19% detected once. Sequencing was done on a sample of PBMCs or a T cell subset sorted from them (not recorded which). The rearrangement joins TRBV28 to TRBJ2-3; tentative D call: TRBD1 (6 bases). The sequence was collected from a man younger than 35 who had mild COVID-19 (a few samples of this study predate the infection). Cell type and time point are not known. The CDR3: CASSLWGPTTGDTQYF. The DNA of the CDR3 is TGTGCCAGCAGTTTATGGGGACCCACCACAGGGGATACGCAGTATTTT.